The T cell receptor (beta chain) under discussion was sequenced for a study of OX40 agonist ivuxolimab in advanced cancers. Trimming stripped 4 bases from V and 4 bases from J, with 20 bases between. Per the germline V gene, CDR1 is SGHRS and CDR2 is YFSETQ. The CDR3 contains 16 residues. Points from the study as a whole: With doses of 0.1 to 3.0 mg/kg, CD4+ and CD8+ blood T cells had undergone clonal expansion by week 6.

Generated by immunoSEQ multiplex PCR, the TCRdb table keeps only in-frame clones and is missing some. This table has more than 95,000 clones, approximately 93% appearing once. On this clone: Its antigen is currently unknown.

The sequence derives from an adult with an advanced solid tumor such as melanoma, head and neck, liver or kidney cancer. Sample: CD4+ or CD8+ T cells sorted from blood, taken in a trial of the OX40 agonist ivuxolimab. The chain has TRBV5-1 and TRBJ1-2, with D perhaps matching TRBD1 (6 bases). The CDR3 loop is CASSGGLGRLGYGYTF. CDR3 coding DNA: TGCGCCAGCAGCGGGGGCCTCGGGAGACTCGGCTATGGCTACACCTTC.